This is a list of T cell receptor beta chains from one sample in a study of cytomegalovirus exposure and HLA in healthy donors. Clones were read by immunoSEQ multiplex PCR, and TCRdb kept only the in-frame ones, dropping some. Found here are about 170,000 clones, 80% to 90% of them singletons; the top ten hold 2.4%. Sequencing was carried out using PBMCs. The receptors shown here come from a male donor in good health and CMV-seronegative. The CDR3 runs from the conserved cysteine through the conserved F or W. The order of the fields is clone size, V gene, D gene, CDR3 length, J gene, CDR3 DNA, CDR3 protein. The D gene is left open where the match is weak. Not all rows give a size; the values are once, few, many and, for expanded clones, a class.

-	TRBV7-9	-	15	TRBJ2-4	TGTGCCAGCAGCTTCCAAGGGGCCCTAGGAAACATTCAGTACTTC	CASSFQGALGNIQYF
once	TRBV27	TRBD1	14	TRBJ1-5	TGTGCCAGCGGACAAACAGGGGGGTTCGTTCCCCAGCATTTT	CASGQTGGFVPQHF
once	TRBV7-8	TRBD1	14	TRBJ2-2	TGTGCCAGCAGTTGGACAGGGGCCACCGGGGAGCTGTTTTTT	CASSWTGATGELFF
-	TRBV7-2	TRBD1	15	TRBJ2-3	TGTGCCAGCAGCCCGCGACAGGGGCGCACAGATACGCAGTATTTT	CASSPRQGRTDTQYF
-	TRBV7-2	TRBD2	15	TRBJ2-7	TGTGCCAGCAGCTTAGCAGGGACTAGCAGCTACGAGCAGTACTTC	CASSLAGTSSYEQYF
-	TRBV9	-	13	TRBJ1-2	TGTGCCAGCAGCGGACAGCTATTTTATGGCTACACCTTC	CASSGQLFYGYTF
-	TRBV28	TRBD2	16	TRBJ2-2	TGTGCCAGCACAGGACTAGCTTTTGGTCGGGCCGGGGAGCTGTTTTTT	CASTGLAFGRAGELFF
-	TRBV6-6	-	15	TRBJ2-7	TGTGCCAGCAGTTACGGCGGGGGCCTTCGGGACGAGCAGTACTTT	CASSYGGGLRDEQYF
-	TRBV27	TRBD2	16	TRBJ2-5	TGTGCCAGCAGTTCCCCGCGGATGAGCGGGGAAGAGACCCAGTACTTC	CASSSPRMSGEETQYF
-	TRBV18	-	14	TRBJ1-2	TGTGCCAGCTCACCATCCCCCGGGAGTTATGGCTACACCTTC	CASSPSPGSYGYTF
-	TRBV5-1	-	13	TRBJ2-7	TGCGCCAGCAGTGTGACGGGTCTATACGAGCAGTACTTC	CASSVTGLYEQYF
-	TRBV7-2	-	13	TRBJ1-1	TGTGCCAGCAGCCTTGGACAGTACACTGAAGCTTTCTTT	CASSLGQYTEAFF
few	TRBV2	-	12	TRBJ1-4	TGTGCCAGGCGGGACGGAAATGAAAAACTGTTTTTT	CARRDGNEKLFF
few	TRBV11-2	-	13	TRBJ2-7	TGTGCCAGCAGCACATACCGCTCCTACGAGCAGTACTTC	CASSTYRSYEQYF
-	TRBV7-3	-	16	TRBJ1-2	TGTGCCAGCAGCTTACGTGGGCAGGGGCCCCCTGATGGCTACACCTTC	CASSLRGQGPPDGYTF
-	TRBV27	-	14	TRBJ2-7	TGTGCCAGCAGGGGGGGTCGGTACTCCTACGAGCAGTACTTC	CASRGGRYSYEQYF
-	TRBV28	TRBD1	16	TRBJ1-5	TGTGCCAGCAGCCCACCCAGGGGGTATCGCAATCAGCCCCAGCATTTT	CASSPPRGYRNQPQHF
-	TRBV4-3	-	15	TRBJ1-5	TGCGCCAGCAGCCAAGAGTGGACAGAAGAGTGGCCCCAGCATTTT	CASSQEWTEEWPQHF
-	TRBV28	-	14	TRBJ2-7	TGTGCCAGCCTCGGGGCGGGACAGCCCTACGAGCAGTACTTC	CASLGAGQPYEQYF
few	TRBV6-5	TRBD1	14	TRBJ1-1	TGTGCCAGCAGGGGGACAGGGCGGAACACTGAAGCTTTCTTT	CASRGTGRNTEAFF
-	TRBV6-6	-	15	TRBJ1-5	TGTGCCAGCAGTTTCCAGGAGGGGCGCAATCAGCCCCAGCATTTT	CASSFQEGRNQPQHF
once	TRBV4-2	TRBD1	15	TRBJ2-7	TGTGCCAGCAGCCACACAGGGGGAGCTACCTACGAGCAGTACTTC	CASSHTGGATYEQYF
-	TRBV28	TRBD2	15	TRBJ2-7	TGTGCCAGCAGGAGAACTAGCGGCTCCTCCTACGAGCAGTACTTC	CASRRTSGSSYEQYF
-	TRBV7-9	TRBD1	12	TRBJ1-1	TGTGCCAGCAGCTTAGCAGGGGGCCGAACTTTCTTT	CASSLAGGRTFF
-	TRBV5-1	TRBD1	17	TRBJ1-1	TGCGCCAGCAGCCCCACCCGGGACAGGGGAGGGAACACTGAAGCTTTCTTT	CASSPTRDRGGNTEAFF
-	TRBV6-1	TRBD2	16	TRBJ2-7	TGTGCCAGCAGTGCCCCGGTAACGGGACTAGCGAGCGAGCAGTACTTC	CASSAPVTGLASEQYF
once	TRBV9	TRBD1	17	TRBJ1-3	TGTGCCAGCAGCGTAGAGCCCACAGGGGGCGGTGGAAACACCATATATTTT	CASSVEPTGGGGNTIYF
-	TRBV4-1	TRBD1	17	TRBJ1-5	TGCGCCAGCAGCCAAGTACAGGGGGCCCTTGGCAATCAGCCCCAGCATTTT	CASSQVQGALGNQPQHF
-	TRBV29-1	-	11	TRBJ2-7	TGCAGCGTTGTAGTCGCCTACGAGCAGTACTTC	CSVVVAYEQYF
-	TRBV5-1	-	13	TRBJ1-6	TGCGCCAGCAGTCTTGGAGCAGATTCACCCCTCCACTTT	CASSLGADSPLHF
-	TRBV2	-	14	TRBJ1-5	TGTGCCAGCGCCGAGGACAGATTCAATCAGCCCCAGCATTTT	CASAEDRFNQPQHF
-	TRBV4-1	-	15	TRBJ1-4	TGCGCCAGCAGCCAAGGCCCAGGAACTAATGAAAAACTGTTTTTT	CASSQGPGTNEKLFF
-	TRBV5-1	TRBD1	15	TRBJ1-3	TGCGCCAGCAGCTTGGATACAGGGGCTGGAAACACCATATATTTT	CASSLDTGAGNTIYF
-	TRBV27	-	13	TRBJ2-3	TGTGCCAGCAGGACACCCGGGGACTTGGGGCAGTATTTT	CASRTPGDLGQYF
-	TRBV7-9	-	16	TRBJ2-3	TGTGCCAGCAGCTTCAGGGAGGTTAGTAGCGCAGATACGCAGTATTTT	CASSFREVSSADTQYF
-	TRBV7-7	-	15	TRBJ2-2	TGTGCTAGCAGCTCCCAACGAGGACACGGCGGGGAGCTGTTTTTT	CASSSQRGHGGELFF
-	TRBV5-4	-	11	TRBJ1-2	TGTGCCAGCAGTAATGCGCCGCCTGTTACCTTC	CASSNAPPVTF
-	TRBV5-5	-	15	TRBJ2-3	TGTGCCAGCAGCTTTATTATTGGGGGCGCAGATACGCAGTATTTT	CASSFIIGGADTQYF
few	TRBV19	TRBD1	12	TRBJ2-7	TGTGCCAGTAGACAGGGGGCCTACGAGCAGTACTTC	CASRQGAYEQYF
-	TRBV19	-	14	TRBJ1-6	TGTGCCACGTCAGGCGGGGTCAGGAATTCACCCCTCCACTTT	CATSGGVRNSPLHF
-	TRBV29-1	-	14	TRBJ1-5	TGCAGCGTTGTGGTTTCAGGGGCTAATCAGCCCCAGCATTTT	CSVVVSGANQPQHF
-	TRBV21-1	-	17	TRBJ1-4	TGTGCCAGCCACAACCCGGGACAGGATATAACTAATGAAAAACTGTTTTTT	CASHNPGQDITNEKLFF
-	TRBV14	-	13	TRBJ1-2	TGTGCCAGCAGCCAAGATCGCGGCTATGGCTACACCTTC	CASSQDRGYGYTF
-	TRBV5-1	-	14	TRBJ1-4	TGCGCCAGCAGCACCCTACAGGATAATGAAAAACTGTTTTTT	CASSTLQDNEKLFF
-	TRBV7-3	-	17	TRBJ2-3	TGTGCCAGCAGCCGCTATCCGAGGACAGTTAGCACAGATACGCAGTATTTT	CASSRYPRTVSTDTQYF
few	TRBV4-2	TRBD1	16	TRBJ2-7	TGTGCCAGCAGCCAGGAGGAGGCGACAGGGCCCTACGAGCAGTACTTC	CASSQEEATGPYEQYF
-	TRBV5-1	TRBD2	15	TRBJ2-3	TGCGCCAGCAGCTGGATGACTAGCGGGGAGGATACGCAGTATTTT	CASSWMTSGEDTQYF
-	TRBV29-1	TRBD1	15	TRBJ2-2	TGCAGCGTTGCGACAGGGCCCTCGAACACCGGGGAGCTGTTTTTT	CSVATGPSNTGELFF
-	TRBV5-1	TRBD1	15	TRBJ1-1	TGCGCCAGCAGCTCTACCGGGACAGGGAACACTGAAGCTTTCTTT	CASSSTGTGNTEAFF
-	TRBV18	-	16	TRBJ2-7	TGTGCCAGCTCACCATCCACCAGGGCGATTTCATACGAGCAGTACTTC	CASSPSTRAISYEQYF
-	TRBV6-5	TRBD2	16	TRBJ2-3	TGTGCCAGCAGTTACTCTACTAGCGGGAGGGAAGATACGCAGTATTTT	CASSYSTSGREDTQYF
-	TRBV19	-	15	TRBJ2-4	TGTGCCAGTAGTATCCCAACAGGAGCCAAAAACATTCAGTACTTC	CASSIPTGAKNIQYF
-	TRBV7-3	TRBD1	13	TRBJ1-2	TGTGCCAGCAGCCCAGGGACAGGGCGCGGCTACACCTTC	CASSPGTGRGYTF